One and the same sample provided the 5 T cell receptor beta chains below, sequenced in a study of blood T cell repertoires in COVID-19. Method: immunoSEQ multiplex PCR; TCRdb's copy keeps in-frame clones and lacks some. The table has 200,000 to 300,000 clones, more than 80% seen once; the top ten hold around 5.5%. The sample comprised peripheral blood. These TCRs come from a human donor in a cohort sampled during active COVID-19.

The chain links TRBV7-2 to TRBJ2-5; TRBD1 aligns across 8 bases. The CDR3 extends over 15 amino acids. Germline values: CDR1 SGHTA, CDR2 FQGNSA. V lost 4 bases and J lost 6; bases outside the gene matches: 10. The CDR3 loop is CASSSGQAGGKTQYF. The CDR3 coding sequence is TGTGCCAGCAGCTCGGGACAGGCTGGGGGGAAGACCCAGTACTTC.

V usage is TRBV5-1 and J usage is TRBJ2-3; 7 bases are a match to TRBD1. Germline CDR1 is SGHRS and CDR2 is YFSETQ. After removal of 4 bases from V and 1 base from J, the junction contained 9 bases not matched to a gene. The CDR3 totals 16 residues. The CDR3 sequence is CASSPRTGRGTDTQYF. The CDR3 DNA sequence: TGCGCCAGCAGCCCCAGGACAGGACGGGGCACAGATACGCAGTATTTT.

V gene TRBV28 combines with J gene TRBJ2-1, with unresolved D. The V gene's germline CDR1 is MDHEN and CDR2 SYDVKM. V was shortened by 9 bases and J by 0 bases, with 15 bases between the two germline ends. There are 15 residues in the CDR3. The CDR3 bases are TGTGCCAGTACTCCCCTAGGAGTCTCCTACAATGAGCAGTTCTTC. Amino acids: CASTPLGVSYNEQFF.

The V call is TRBV7-3, the J call TRBJ2-1, with 10 bases fitting TRBD2. The length of the CDR3 is 14 residues. CDR1 is SGHTA, CDR2 FQGTGA, per germline. Unmatched junction bases numbered 7, after V lost 5 bases and J lost 9 bases. CDR3 residues: CASSLSGGAFEQFF. The CDR3 nucleotides read TGTGCCAGCAGCCTCAGCGGGGGGGCCTTTGAGCAGTTCTTC.

The rearrangement joins TRBV28 to TRBJ2-7, with TRBD1 matching over 8 bases. Trimming at V came to 7 bases and at J to 5 bases, leaving 10 bases not matched to a gene. Germline assignment: CDR1 MDHEN and CDR2 SYDVKM. The CDR3 has 14 residues. Here the CDR3 DNA reads TGTGCCAGCACCCTGGGGGACAGGAACAACGAGCAGTACTTC. Residues: CASTLGDRNNEQYF. The full variable domain, with the rest looked up from reference TRBV28 and TRBJ2-7, is DVKVTQSSRYLVKRTGEKVFLECVQDMDHENMFWYRQDPGLGLRLIYFSYDVKMKEKGDIPEGYSVSREKKERFSLILESASTNQTSMYLCASTLGDRNNEQYFGPGTRLTVT.